This TCR beta chain was sequenced in a study of blood T cell repertoires in COVID-19 (dated by TCRdb to 2019 to 2021). Regarding the study in general: The collaborator samples originated in the United States, Italy and Spain and spanned the acute and convalescent phases of COVID-19. The prospective study material was composed of cDNA or gDNA derived from T cells, B-cell-depleted T cells, or PBMCs. The dataset comprised deeply sampled blood TCRbeta repertoires from subjects exposed to, actively infected with, or recovered from COVID-19. The repertoires were released in a freely available public database intended as a resource for research on the immune response to SARS-CoV-2. Samples were obtained from the ongoing ImmuneRACE study (first 160 participants) and from 1,000 to 1,500 subjects provided by 6 global collaborators. The sample metadata nearly always contained a de-identified subject ID, COVID-19 status, age in years and sex. Where HLA class I and class II types were available, the types were taken from metadata supplied by the sample provider, not from assay-based typing.

A remark on this clone: This receptor's antigen is unknown. The input lacks base qualities; no much larger clone sits a single base away. Other DNA sequences in the same sample also yield this CDR3.

General conclusions and limits of the study: The amount of clinical and demographic metadata varied by source and participant and was provided uncurated.

Unmatched junction bases come to 2, with V trimmed by 2 bases and J by 0 bases. The CDR3 contains 14 residues, cysteine and phenylalanine counted. Just the 42-base CDR3 DNA is kept, in frame starting at base 1. The germline V gene sets CDR1 to SGHDT and CDR2 to YYEEEE. TCRbeta CDR3 regions were amplified from genomic DNA using the immunoSEQ Assay, a bias-controlled multiplex PCR. In the authors' own workflow: Within the assay, amplification of reference gene primers was used to estimate how many nucleated cells each sample contained. To quantify the absolute abundance of each unique TCRbeta CDR3 rearrangement, sequence reads were collapsed and filtered. For each sample, productive Simpson clonality was calculated as the square root of Simpson's diversity index across productive rearrangements. Held by TCRdb, this immuneACCESS table contains in-frame sequences only and omits some clones. Under half of the omission traces to an unresolved V gene where checked; the cause of the rest is unknown. That table furnishes V, J and clone size, whereas the DNA furnished D and trimming. Across this sample there are 280,000 or so clones, with 87% seen only once. Jointly, the top ten make up about 5.5% of the sample.

Participants in the prospective study were enrolled through a virtual design, were aged roughly 18 to 90 years, and lived in about two dozen United States geographic areas. In the prospective study, cohorts were assigned on the basis of participant-reported clinical history obtained from a screening survey and a study questionnaire. ImmuneRACE Cohort 3 recovered participants were defined by two consecutive negative NP/OP PCR tests, healthcare professional clearance, or symptom resolution. In the prospective study, whole blood, serum and a nasopharyngeal or oropharyngeal swab were collected from each participant by mobile phlebotomists. Over a roughly 2-month period, participants in the prospective study had the option of providing additional blood draws and questionnaires. Before DNA extraction, blood samples from the prospective study were shipped at room temperature or frozen.

The sample was PBMCs or T cells enriched from blood (not recorded which). This sequence uses TRBV5-6 and TRBJ2-7, with 7 junctional bases fitting TRBD2. The sequence was collected from a woman aged 40-49 years who had recovered from COVID-19. The DNA sequence is given as TGTGCCAGCAGCTTCCGCGGGAGCTCCTACGAGCAGTACTTC. Translated, this gives CASSFRGSSYEQYF.